This T cell receptor (beta chain) was found in a study of T cell repertoires in cytomegalovirus infection. Looked up from germline, CDR1 is ENHRY and CDR2 is SYGVKD. This CDR3 is built from 11 residues. Losses at the gene ends were 6 bases for V and 6 bases for J; bases not matched to a gene: 0. The table lists this clonotype with many counts. Its specificity is unknown. General study results and limits: The ex vivo response showed dominance by HLA-C-restricted CMV-specific TCR beta clonotypes.

TCRdb itself ran the reads through MiXCR, one entry per CDR3 protein. Of under 800,000 distinct CDR3 sequences in the sample, 24% are singletons; the top ten hold roughly 8%. The rearrangement uses TRBV10-3 and TRBJ1-2; 8 bases align to TRBD1. The clonotype was recovered from a human donor in good health (CMV status not recorded). Some clones in this sample may be carry-over from other donors' samples. Sample: CD8+ T cells from PBMCs. The CDR3 coding sequence is TGTGCCATCAGGACAGGGGATGGCTACACCTTC. Translating gives CAIRTGDGYTF.